A selection of T cell receptor beta chains follows, all from one sample in a study of blood T cell repertoires in COVID-19. Measured with immunoSEQ multiplex PCR; TCRdb has only the in-frame clones, and not every one. The data contain 250,000 to 350,000 clones, over 75% of them singletons. Source material: PBMCs or T cells enriched from blood (not recorded which). Receptors originate from a woman in her 30s who had recovered from COVID-19. CDR3s leave out the opening cysteine and the closing phenylalanine or tryptophan. Fields, in order: J gene, V gene, clone size, CDR3 protein. The size of a clone is reported for some rows only, either as once, few or many, or as a class for expanded clones.

J: TRBJ2-7; V: TRBV28; size: NA; CDR3: ASSLWVAGYDEQY
J: TRBJ1-5; V: TRBV28; size: NA; CDR3: ATTDSSLGSNQPQH
J: TRBJ2-7; V: TRBV27; size: NA; CDR3: ASSAQSHSLSYEQY
J: TRBJ2-1; V: TRBV24-1; size: NA; CDR3: ATSEAGTGANEQF
J: TRBJ2-1; V: TRBV9; size: NA; CDR3: ASSVPRGTASSYNEQF
J: TRBJ2-2; V: TRBV5-1; size: NA; CDR3: ASSSGQGGWTGELF
J: TRBJ2-7; V: TRBV10-2; size: once; CDR3: ATGDPDRYEQY
J: TRBJ1-1; V: TRBV28; size: few; CDR3: ASSLTGLAF
J: TRBJ1-4; V: TRBV4-1; size: NA; CDR3: ASSHPGQNNEKLF
J: TRBJ2-7; V: TRBV10-2; size: NA; CDR3: ASSEAKEQY
J: TRBJ1-2; V: TRBV7-9; size: NA; CDR3: ASSPTYGYT
J: TRBJ2-5; V: TRBV21-1; size: NA; CDR3: ASSRWAQETQY
J: TRBJ2-7; V: TRBV3-1/TRBV3-2; size: once; CDR3: ASSLLARGATYEQY
J: TRBJ2-1; V: TRBV7-3; size: few; CDR3: ASSLYASGYNEQF
J: TRBJ1-1; V: TRBV28; size: NA; CDR3: ASSLQTTGNTEAF
J: TRBJ1-5; V: TRBV6-5; size: NA; CDR3: ASRRGSNQPQH
J: TRBJ2-4; V: TRBV7-2; size: NA; CDR3: ASSLRGAGQKKNIQY
J: TRBJ2-5; V: TRBV24-1; size: NA; CDR3: ATSEPTSGSETQY
J: TRBJ2-7; V: TRBV24-1; size: NA; CDR3: AVQQGGPSYEQY
J: TRBJ1-5; V: TRBV30; size: few; CDR3: AWSRTDNQPQH
J: TRBJ1-1; V: TRBV28; size: NA; CDR3: ASSFSRDTEAF
J: TRBJ1-2; V: TRBV28; size: NA; CDR3: ASSFLGSINYGYT
J: TRBJ1-2; V: TRBV3-1/TRBV3-2; size: NA; CDR3: ASTPLSAGEYGYT
J: TRBJ1-5; V: TRBV4-1; size: medium-sized; CDR3: ASSQVRDRGYNQPQH
J: TRBJ2-7; V: TRBV4-2; size: few; CDR3: ASSQDSALGTRSYEQY
J: TRBJ2-3; V: TRBV29-1; size: NA; CDR3: SVVGRSTDTQY
J: TRBJ2-5; V: TRBV28; size: NA; CDR3: ASSLGTFQETQY
J: TRBJ1-4; V: TRBV11-2; size: once; CDR3: ASSYRQFSNEKLF
J: TRBJ1-3; V: TRBV14; size: NA; CDR3: ASSQVLSVGNTIY
J: TRBJ1-4; V: TRBV3-1/TRBV3-2; size: NA; CDR3: ASSQGTGQVSTNEKLF
J: TRBJ2-1; V: TRBV2; size: NA; CDR3: ASSGLADYNEQF
J: TRBJ1-6; V: TRBV2; size: NA; CDR3: ASSQRQTSSYNSPLH
J: TRBJ2-7; V: TRBV11-3; size: NA; CDR3: ASSFTPLGEQY
J: TRBJ1-2; V: TRBV7-9; size: NA; CDR3: ASSLTPGQGRLENGYT
J: TRBJ1-4; V: TRBV6-2/TRBV6-3; size: NA; CDR3: ASSRRGPSANEKLF
J: TRBJ2-3; V: TRBV10-2; size: NA; CDR3: ASNTGGGTDTQY
J: TRBJ2-3; V: TRBV3-1/TRBV3-2; size: NA; CDR3: ASSLRLAGSTDTQY
J: TRBJ2-5; V: TRBV4-1; size: NA; CDR3: ASSQGGLAWETQY
J: TRBJ2-3; V: TRBV15; size: NA; CDR3: ATSTTTGVPGDTQY
J: TRBJ1-4; V: TRBV7-9; size: NA; CDR3: ASSPGQDEKLF
J: TRBJ2-1; V: TRBV28; size: NA; CDR3: ASSSGEATSYNEQF
J: TRBJ1-1; V: TRBV4-1; size: NA; CDR3: ASSQGHGGGNTEAF
J: TRBJ1-4; V: TRBV7-9; size: NA; CDR3: ASSSRDRIYTNEKLF
J: TRBJ1-2; V: TRBV3-1/TRBV3-2; size: NA; CDR3: ASSQGQGVGGYT
J: TRBJ2-1; V: TRBV5-1; size: NA; CDR3: ASSLPGQNNEQF
J: TRBJ1-1; V: TRBV5-8; size: NA; CDR3: ASSRGAAEAF
J: TRBJ1-2; V: TRBV7-2; size: NA; CDR3: ASSRGGDYGYT
J: TRBJ1-1; V: TRBV5-6; size: NA; CDR3: ASSLLRGPTEAF
J: TRBJ2-1; V: TRBV18; size: NA; CDR3: ASSPLLARSNEQF
J: TRBJ2-2; V: TRBV25-1; size: NA; CDR3: ASSDRFDTGELF
J: TRBJ2-1; V: TRBV29-1; size: NA; CDR3: SVGDRPYNEQF
J: TRBJ2-7; V: TRBV5-1; size: once; CDR3: ASSSSPGLAGASYEQY
J: TRBJ1-3; V: TRBV4-1; size: NA; CDR3: ASSQDRGPSGNTIY
J: TRBJ2-5; V: TRBV13; size: NA; CDR3: ASSPRRGGLETQY
J: TRBJ1-6; V: TRBV2; size: NA; CDR3: ASIVDSGAVNSPLH